This record concerns one T cell receptor beta chain sequence. The antigen remains unidentified. The PCR was carried out with 60 Vbeta primers and 13 Jbeta primers. The data were produced by immunoSEQ multiplex PCR, yet TCRdb's version contains in-frame clones alone and is incomplete. The sample has 80,000 or so clones, roughly 74% seen once. The data are from a study of cytomegalovirus exposure and HLA in healthy donors. Overall study context: Earlier, some 180 million T cells were analyzed, and about 100 million unique TCR beta sequences were found among them. Study observations and caveats: Some TCR beta chains (around 180 of them) were listed as cytomegalovirus-associated.

The CDR3 is made up of 16 amino acids. Germline V gives CDR1 SGHKS, CDR2 YYEKEE (reference sequence). With V trimmed by 2 bases and J by 4 bases, 9 bases remained unmatched. The origin of this receptor is a man aged 35 to 55 in good health and CMV-seronegative. Sequenced sample: PBMCs. The genes are TRBV5-5 and TRBJ2-7, with 10 bases lining up with TRBD1. In nucleotides, the CDR3 is TGTGCCAGCAGCTTAGGATCCCCGGGACAGGGGTACGAGCAGTACTTC. It specifies CASSLGSPGQGYEQYF.